A selection of T cell receptor beta chains follows, all from one sample in a study of cytomegalovirus exposure and HLA in healthy donors. Sequencing was performed with immunoSEQ multiplex PCR; in TCRdb, only in-frame clones are kept and a portion is missing. The sample yields approximately 150,000 clones, around 10% seen once. The material sequenced was PBMCs. All receptors come from a male donor in good health and CMV-seronegative. CDR3s include the opening cysteine and the closing phenylalanine or tryptophan. A D gene is named only where the DNA matches it firmly. Size tells how often a clone was seen (once, few, many) or the class of an expanded clone, and some rows leave it out.

DNA: TGTGCCAGCAGCTTCCAGACATCCTCCTACGAGCAGTACTTC; CDR3: CASSFQTSSYEQYF; D: -; length: 14; size: -; J: TRBJ2-7; V: TRBV5-6
DNA: TGTGCCAGCAGTGCGAACAGGGGCCCCATTAATCAGCCCCAGCATTTT; CDR3: CASSANRGPINQPQHF; D: TRBD1; length: 16; size: -; J: TRBJ1-5; V: TRBV28
DNA: TGTGCCAGCAGCTTGGGAGGGCCCGTTCTTTACACCGGGGAGCTGTTTTTT; CDR3: CASSLGGPVLYTGELFF; D: -; length: 17; size: -; J: TRBJ2-2; V: TRBV5-6
DNA: TGTGCCAGCAGTTCGAACCCGAGAGCCTACGAGCAGTACTTC; CDR3: CASSSNPRAYEQYF; D: -; length: 14; size: few; J: TRBJ2-7; V: TRBV27
DNA: TGTGCCAGCAGCCGCGGGACTTACGAAGAGACCCAGTACTTC; CDR3: CASSRGTYEETQYF; D: -; length: 14; size: few; J: TRBJ2-5; V: TRBV7-3
DNA: TGTGCCAGCTCACCCGACGGGGGGAACACAGATACGCAGTATTTT; CDR3: CASSPDGGNTDTQYF; D: TRBD2; length: 15; size: -; J: TRBJ2-3; V: TRBV18
DNA: TGCGCCAGCAGTTTGAGACAGTTTGAGACCCAGTACTTC; CDR3: CASSLRQFETQYF; D: -; length: 13; size: -; J: TRBJ2-5; V: TRBV5-1
DNA: TGCAGCGTCTCCCGTGGGGGCCATGAGCAGTTCTTC; CDR3: CSVSRGGHEQFF; D: -; length: 12; size: -; J: TRBJ2-1; V: TRBV29-1
DNA: TGTGCCAGCTTTGGGGGTAGCGGGGGCAATGAGCAGTTCTTC; CDR3: CASFGGSGGNEQFF; D: TRBD2; length: 14; size: few; J: TRBJ2-1; V: TRBV27
DNA: TGTGCCAGCACCCCTCCCGCGGGAAGGGAGTCTGAAGCTTTCTTT; CDR3: CASTPPAGRESEAFF; D: -; length: 15; size: few; J: TRBJ1-1; V: TRBV6-5
DNA: TGTGCCAGCAGCAACCCGGTGGGGCCGCCTAACTATGGCTACACCTTC; CDR3: CASSNPVGPPNYGYTF; D: -; length: 16; size: few; J: TRBJ1-2; V: TRBV21-1
DNA: TGTGCCAGCAGCCCGGGACTACGGAGGCGCACAGATACGCAGTATTTT; CDR3: CASSPGLRRRTDTQYF; D: TRBD2; length: 16; size: -; J: TRBJ2-3; V: TRBV7-2
DNA: TGTGCCAGTAGTATCAGGTGGGAGGAAATCGGTACCGGGGAGCTGTTTTTT; CDR3: CASSIRWEEIGTGELFF; D: -; length: 17; size: few; J: TRBJ2-2; V: TRBV19
DNA: TGTGCCAGCAGCTTAGGGCGGCGGGAGTGGGAAGATACGCAGTATTTT; CDR3: CASSLGRREWEDTQYF; D: TRBD2; length: 16; size: -; J: TRBJ2-3; V: TRBV7-2
DNA: TGTGCCAGCAGTACGGCCGGGACAGGGGATTATGGCTACACCTTC; CDR3: CASSTAGTGDYGYTF; D: TRBD1; length: 15; size: -; J: TRBJ1-2; V: TRBV28
DNA: TGTGCCAGCAGTTACGGGCCAGAAAGCACAGATACGCAGTATTTT; CDR3: CASSYGPESTDTQYF; D: -; length: 15; size: -; J: TRBJ2-3; V: TRBV6-5
DNA: TGTGCCAGTAGTCCCGGGACAAGCAATTACGAGCAGTACTTC; CDR3: CASSPGTSNYEQYF; D: -; length: 14; size: few; J: TRBJ2-7; V: TRBV19
DNA: TGTGCCAGCACGGGGGATCGAAGCAATCAGCCCCAGCATTTT; CDR3: CASTGDRSNQPQHF; D: -; length: 14; size: -; J: TRBJ1-5; V: TRBV6-1
DNA: TGCAGCGTTGAAGATTTGGGACAAACAGCGCAGTACTTC; CDR3: CSVEDLGQTAQYF; D: -; length: 13; size: -; J: TRBJ2-5; V: TRBV29-1
DNA: TGTGCCAGCAGTTACTGGGGGGGCTACGAGCAGTACTTC; CDR3: CASSYWGGYEQYF; D: TRBD2; length: 13; size: few; J: TRBJ2-7; V: TRBV6-6
DNA: TGTGCCAGCAGCGGGTTCCTCTATAGCAATCAGCCCCAGCATTTT; CDR3: CASSGFLYSNQPQHF; D: -; length: 15; size: -; J: TRBJ1-5; V: TRBV2
DNA: TGTGCCAGCAGGGCTATCGGGGTGAACACTGAAGCTTTCTTT; CDR3: CASRAIGVNTEAFF; D: -; length: 14; size: few; J: TRBJ1-1; V: TRBV28
DNA: TGTGCCAGCAGTGTAGGGGGACAGGGGGCTGCTAACTATGGCTACACCTTC; CDR3: CASSVGGQGAANYGYTF; D: TRBD1; length: 17; size: few; J: TRBJ1-2; V: TRBV25-1
DNA: TGTGCCAGCAGCTTAACCCACTCCTACAATGAGCAGTTCTTC; CDR3: CASSLTHSYNEQFF; D: -; length: 14; size: -; J: TRBJ2-1; V: TRBV7-3
DNA: TGTGCCAGCAGCACCCGGACAGGGGGCCCCGCTGAAGCTTTCTTT; CDR3: CASSTRTGGPAEAFF; D: TRBD1; length: 15; size: few; J: TRBJ1-1; V: TRBV7-2
DNA: TGTGCCAGCAGTTTTACGGTTTTGAACACTGAAGCTTTCTTT; CDR3: CASSFTVLNTEAFF; D: -; length: 14; size: -; J: TRBJ1-1; V: TRBV28
DNA: TGCAGCGTTTCTAATCGGGGGGGGGATCAGCCCCAGCATTTT; CDR3: CSVSNRGGDQPQHF; D: -; length: 14; size: -; J: TRBJ1-5; V: TRBV29-1
DNA: TGTGCCAGCAGCTCGGGGACTAGCGGGAGCGGCGAGACCCAGTACTTC; CDR3: CASSSGTSGSGETQYF; D: TRBD2; length: 16; size: few; J: TRBJ2-5; V: TRBV5-8
DNA: TGTGCCAGCAGCTTAGGGACACCGGATAGCAATCAGCCCCAGCATTTT; CDR3: CASSLGTPDSNQPQHF; D: -; length: 16; size: -; J: TRBJ1-5; V: TRBV7-2
DNA: TGCAGCGTAGGGGCCCTGAACACTGAAGCTTTCTTT; CDR3: CSVGALNTEAFF; D: -; length: 12; size: few; J: TRBJ1-1; V: TRBV29-1
DNA: TGTGCCAGTAGAGGGGCAGGGGACTATGGCTACACCTTC; CDR3: CASRGAGDYGYTF; D: -; length: 13; size: -; J: TRBJ1-2; V: TRBV19
DNA: TGTGCCAGCAGTGACCCGGGAGGAGGGTACGTGGGCAATCAGCCCCAGCATTTT; CDR3: CASSDPGGGYVGNQPQHF; D: -; length: 18; size: many; J: TRBJ1-5; V: TRBV6-1
DNA: TGCGCCAGCAGCTTGGGGGACAGGTCAGGCTATGGCTACACCTTC; CDR3: CASSLGDRSGYGYTF; D: TRBD1; length: 15; size: -; J: TRBJ1-2; V: TRBV5-1
DNA: TGTGCCAGCAGTTTCCCCCTTTTCTCAACGCGGGGCTACACCTTC; CDR3: CASSFPLFSTRGYTF; D: -; length: 15; size: -; J: TRBJ1-2; V: TRBV28
DNA: TGTGCCAGCAGTCTAACAGACTACACTTCCTACGAGCAGTACTTC; CDR3: CASSLTDYTSYEQYF; D: -; length: 15; size: few; J: TRBJ2-7; V: TRBV6-5
DNA: TGTGCCAGCAGTTACTCGACAGGGGGCGTCGGGTACGAGCAGTACTTC; CDR3: CASSYSTGGVGYEQYF; D: TRBD1; length: 16; size: -; J: TRBJ2-7; V: TRBV6-5
DNA: TGTGCCAGCAGCGCGGACAGTAGCTCTGGAAACACCATATATTTC; CDR3: CASSADSSSGNTIYF; D: -; length: 15; size: -; J: TRBJ1-3; V: TRBV5-4
DNA: TGCGCCAGCAGCAACCTGAAGCTTGAGCGGCGCACAGATACGCAGTATTTT; CDR3: CASSNLKLERRTDTQYF; D: -; length: 17; size: few; J: TRBJ2-3; V: TRBV4-1
DNA: TGCAGCGATTCGGGACTCTATGGCTACACCTTC; CDR3: CSDSGLYGYTF; D: -; length: 11; size: -; J: TRBJ1-2; V: TRBV29-1
DNA: TGCGCCAGCAGCCAACGCGTACAAAGCGGAAGCTCCTACAATGAGCAGTTCTTC; CDR3: CASSQRVQSGSSYNEQFF; D: -; length: 18; size: -; J: TRBJ2-1; V: TRBV4-3
DNA: TGCGCCAGCAGCTCGGACAGGCGGGTGGCAGACACTGAAGCTTTCTTT; CDR3: CASSSDRRVADTEAFF; D: TRBD1; length: 16; size: -; J: TRBJ1-1; V: TRBV5-1
DNA: TGTGCCAGCAGCATCTTAGCGGGGCGCGAGCAGTACTTC; CDR3: CASSILAGREQYF; D: TRBD2; length: 13; size: few; J: TRBJ2-7; V: TRBV5-6
DNA: TGTGCCATCAGTGCTGCAGGGGCGTCGACTGAAGCTTTCTTT; CDR3: CAISAAGASTEAFF; D: -; length: 14; size: -; J: TRBJ1-1; V: TRBV10-3
DNA: TGTGCCAGCAGCCTAGAATACAGACGCCCTGGAAACACCATATATTTT; CDR3: CASSLEYRRPGNTIYF; D: -; length: 16; size: few; J: TRBJ1-3; V: TRBV11-3
DNA: TGTGCCAGCAGCTTAACGGCCGGGACAGGGGGCTATGGTTATGGCTACACCTTC; CDR3: CASSLTAGTGGYGYGYTF; D: TRBD1; length: 18; size: -; J: TRBJ1-2; V: TRBV7-9
DNA: TGTGCCAGCATAACAGGGGATGGAGGTAAAGCTTTCTTT; CDR3: CASITGDGGKAFF; D: TRBD1; length: 13; size: -; J: TRBJ1-1; V: TRBV28
DNA: TGTGCCAGCAGCTTTTTGAGGACTAGCGGGAGGCAGACCTACGAGCAGTACTTC; CDR3: CASSFLRTSGRQTYEQYF; D: TRBD2; length: 18; size: -; J: TRBJ2-7; V: TRBV5-6
DNA: TGTGCCAGCAGTGAGCCCATCACTAGCGGGAGGGCCTCAGATACGCAGTATTTT; CDR3: CASSEPITSGRASDTQYF; D: TRBD2; length: 18; size: few; J: TRBJ2-3; V: TRBV25-1
DNA: TGTGCCAGCAGCGGGACATACCTTATCTATGGCTACACCTTC; CDR3: CASSGTYLIYGYTF; D: -; length: 14; size: few; J: TRBJ1-2; V: TRBV7-2
DNA: TGTGCCACCCTAGACGAGTTGGCGAACACTGAAGCTTTCTTT; CDR3: CATLDELANTEAFF; D: -; length: 14; size: few; J: TRBJ1-1; V: TRBV28
DNA: TGTGCCAGCAGCTGGGGCACAGGCGATATTGGAAACACCATATATTTT; CDR3: CASSWGTGDIGNTIYF; D: -; length: 16; size: few; J: TRBJ1-3; V: TRBV5-6
DNA: TGTGCCAGCAGTTTGAACGGGAGTCCCTTCAATGAGCAGTTCTTC; CDR3: CASSLNGSPFNEQFF; D: -; length: 15; size: -; J: TRBJ2-1; V: TRBV27
DNA: TGTGCCAGCTCCTGGACTAGCGGGAATTACAATGAGCAGTTCTTC; CDR3: CASSWTSGNYNEQFF; D: TRBD2; length: 15; size: -; J: TRBJ2-1; V: TRBV13
DNA: TGCAGCGTTGCGACAGGGGTTACTAACTATGGCTACACCTTC; CDR3: CSVATGVTNYGYTF; D: TRBD1; length: 14; size: few; J: TRBJ1-2; V: TRBV29-1